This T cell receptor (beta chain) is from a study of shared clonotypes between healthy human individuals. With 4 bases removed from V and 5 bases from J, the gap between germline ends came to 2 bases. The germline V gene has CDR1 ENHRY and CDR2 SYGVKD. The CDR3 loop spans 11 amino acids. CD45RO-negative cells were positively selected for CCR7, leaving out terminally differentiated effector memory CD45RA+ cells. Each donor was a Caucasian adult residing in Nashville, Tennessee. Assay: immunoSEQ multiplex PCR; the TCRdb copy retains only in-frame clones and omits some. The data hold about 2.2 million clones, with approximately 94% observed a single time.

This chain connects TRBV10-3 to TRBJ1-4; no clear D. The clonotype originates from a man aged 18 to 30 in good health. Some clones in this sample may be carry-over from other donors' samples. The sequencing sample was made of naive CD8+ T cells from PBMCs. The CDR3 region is CAISANEKLFF. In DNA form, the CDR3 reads TGTGCCATCAGTGCAAATGAAAAACTGTTTTTT.